Below, 32 T cell receptor beta chains from the same sample are listed, as sequenced in a study of monozygotic twins with cystic fibrosis. Libraries were prepared by immunoSEQ multiplex PCR; TCRdb keeps only in-frame clonotypes and omits some of them. This table holds around 30,000 clones, roughly nine tenths found once. Sequencing was done on a sample of blood. Receptors were obtained from a girl aged 2 to 10 with cystic fibrosis.

This rearrangement joins TRBV19 to TRBJ1-2, with D hard to call. V was shortened by 6 bases and J by 8 bases, with 16 bases between the two germline ends. This CDR3 comprises 13 residues. Germline V gene sequence: CDR1 LNHDA, CDR2 SQIVND (reference sequence). CDR3 sequence: CASSLEVGNGYTF. CDR3 sequence (DNA): TGTGCCAGTAGCCTAGAGGTAGGGAACGGCTACACCTTC.

The gene calls are TRBV21-1 and TRBJ2-7; the table names TRBD1, a call not compared with the DNA. TRBV21-1 represents a pseudogene. This CDR3 region has 19 residues. The CDR3 region has the DNA TGTGCCAGCAGCAAATTAGGCCTCGGGACAGCGGGCCCGCACTACGAGCAGTACTTC. Translation: CASSKLGLGTAGPHYEQYF.

The chain uses TRBV6-1 and TRBJ1-2; D not certain. The V and J ends lost 2 bases and 4 bases respectively, with 8 bases between them. The CDR3 is made up of 13 amino acids. The germline CDR1 and CDR2 sequences are MNHNS and SASEGT. The CDR3 coding sequence is TGTGCCAGCAGTGAACGGCACATCTATGGCTACACCTTC. Protein: CASSERHIYGYTF.

This rearrangement joins TRBV30 to TRBJ2-3, with D unclear. The CDR3 runs to 10 residues. V gave up 4 bases and J gave up 5 bases, with 4 bases separating them. CDR1 is GTSNPN, CDR2 SVGIG, per germline (reference sequence). The DNA of the CDR3 is TGTGCCTGGAAATTAGATACGCAGTATTTT. The encoded protein is CAWKLDTQYF.

DNA of the CDR3: TGTGCCACCAGCAGAGGTGCGACAGACGACTATGGCTACACCTTC. Amino acids: CATSRGATDDYGYTF. The chain combines TRBV15 with TRBJ1-2; D may be TRBD1 (5 bases). There are 15 residues in the CDR3. V lost 1 base to trimming and J lost 3 bases, with 12 bases between them. The germline CDR1 and CDR2 sequences are LNHNV and YYDKDF (reference sequence).

The chain links TRBV5-6 to TRBJ1-2; D unresolved. V was pared by 0 bases and J by 0 bases, with 9 bases between. There are 15 residues in the CDR3. Germline CDR1 and CDR2: SGHDT and YYEEEE. The DNA for the CDR3 is TGTGCCAGCAGCTTGGGACGGCTCGCTAACTATGGCTACACCTTC. It translates to CASSLGRLANYGYTF.

The V gene is TRBV5-1, the J gene TRBJ1-2; 8 positions match TRBD1. The CDR3 length is 13 residues. Germline trimming cut 4 bases from V and 8 bases from J; bases unmatched to any gene: 7. CDR1 and CDR2 (germline): SGHRS, YFSETQ. The CDR3 sequence is CASSQDRVGGYTF. The DNA of the CDR3 is TGCGCCAGCAGCCAGGACAGGGTAGGCGGCTACACCTTC. Full variable domain (missing parts from reference TRBV5-1 and TRBJ1-2): KAGVTQTPRYLIKTRGQQVTLSCSPISGHRSVSWYQQTPGQGLQFLFEYFSETQRNKGNFPGRFSGRQFSNSRSEMNVSTLELGDSALYLCASSQDRVGGYTFGSGTRLTVV.

The V gene is TRBV5-1, the J gene TRBJ2-2; the match to TRBD1 covers 9 bases. The V segment lost 4 bases and the J segment 2 bases; nucleotides outside the gene matches: 6. This CDR3 spans 16 amino acids. Germline-derived CDR1 and CDR2 are SGHRS and YFSETQ. The DNA for the CDR3 is TGCGCCAGCAGCCTTGGACAGGGGAGAAACACCGGGGAGCTGTTTTTT. It translates to CASSLGQGRNTGELFF.

The rearrangement joins TRBV11-2 to TRBJ1-5, with D unresolved. V lost 5 bases and J lost 11, with 10 bases in between. This CDR3 is built from 11 residues. Germline CDR1 and CDR2: SGHAT and FQNNGV. For the CDR3, the DNA is TGTGCCAGCAGCCCCACGCGGTCCCAGCATTTT. This translates into CASSPTRSQHF.

This rearrangement joins TRBV5-5 to TRBJ2-7; 9 nucleotides match TRBD2. The CDR3 is 15 amino acids. Germline-derived CDR1 and CDR2 are SGHKS and YYEKEE (reference sequence). V trimming: 5 bases; J trimming: 5 bases; junction bases outside the gene matches: 11. CDR3 coding DNA: TGTGCCAGCAGTCCGATCGGACTAGCGCACAACGAGCAGTACTTC. Its translation: CASSPIGLAHNEQYF. Variable domain in full (rest from reference TRBV5-5 and TRBJ2-7): DAGVTQSPTHLIKTRGQQVTLRCSPISGHKSVSWYQQVLGQGPQFIFQYYEKEERGRGNFPDRFSARQFPNYSSELNVNALLLGDSALYLCASSPIGLAHNEQYFGPGTRLTVT.

V usage is TRBV6-5 and J usage is TRBJ1-1, with D uncertain. Germline V CDR1 and CDR2: MNHEY, SVGAGI. V shed 1 base and J shed 6 bases, with 6 bases lying between them. This CDR3 spans 12 amino acids. The CDR3, as DNA: TGTGCCAGCAGTTACTACGGTGCTGAAGCTTTCTTT. Its translation is CASSYYGAEAFF.

The chain combines TRBV6-4 with TRBJ2-1; D gene uncertain. V lost 2 bases, J lost 4 bases, and 15 bases lay in between. Germline values: CDR1 MRHNA, CDR2 SNTAGT. The length of the CDR3 is 16 residues. The CDR3 loop reads CASSDGSDPPYNEQFF. Here the CDR3 DNA reads TGTGCCAGCAGTGACGGCAGCGACCCGCCTTACAATGAGCAGTTCTTC.

The gene calls are TRBV30 and TRBJ2-3; 7 bases line up with TRBD2. Germline V gene lookup returns CDR1 GTSNPN and CDR2 SVGIG (reference sequence). V was pared by 7 bases and J by 4 bases, with 11 bases of the junction left unmatched. The CDR3 runs 14 residues. CDR3 protein: CASRLARGADTQYF. The CDR3 DNA reads as TGTGCCTCGCGACTAGCTCGGGGGGCAGATACGCAGTATTTT.

The rearrangement uses TRBV2 and TRBJ1-2; 9 bases are shared with TRBD1. Per germline, CDR1 SNHLY and CDR2 FYNNEI. The CDR3 contains 14 residues. Germline trimming cut 5 bases from V and 7 bases from J; bases unmatched to any gene: 8. CDR3 nucleotides: TGTGCCAGCAGTTCGGGACAGGGTAGTTTTGGCTACACCTTC. This translates into CASSSGQGSFGYTF.

This clone was seen only a few times. The rearrangement links TRBV15 to TRBJ2-7; D is undetermined. Between the trimmed V and J ends, which lost 1 base and 4 bases, there was a span of 2 bases. This CDR3 is 11 amino acids long. Germline V gene lookup returns CDR1 LNHNV and CDR2 YYDKDF (reference sequence). The CDR3 loop reads CATSRGYEQYF. The CDR3 nucleotides are TGTGCCACCAGCAGAGGGTACGAGCAGTACTTC.

J is TRBJ1-1 and V is TRBV5-5; TRBD1 matches 8 bases. CDR3 length: 14 residues. Germline V gives CDR1 SGHKS, CDR2 YYEKEE (reference sequence). The trim removed 1 base at V and 6 bases at J, leaving 5 bases unmatched. CDR3 sequence reads: CASSLQGAHPEAFF. The CDR3 region has the DNA TGTGCCAGCAGCTTGCAGGGGGCGCATCCTGAAGCTTTCTTT.

J is TRBJ2-7 and V is TRBV20-1, with D perhaps TRBD1 (5 bases). Germline V lookup: CDR1 DFQATT, CDR2 SNEGSKA (reference sequence). This CDR3 is built from 11 residues. Trimming shortened V by 5 bases and J by 7 bases, and 12 bases separated the two germline ends. CDR3 in DNA: TGCAGTGCTCCCGCAGGGCGGGAGCAGTACTTC. It is translated as CSAPAGREQYF.

The chain uses TRBV27 and TRBJ2-1, with 10 nucleotides matching TRBD2. The CDR3 contains 14 residues. J gave up 7 bases and V 2 bases, and 2 bases lay outside the gene matches. The germline gives CDR1 MNHEY, CDR2 SMNVEV (reference sequence). The CDR3 sequence: CASSLSGRGNEQFF. The DNA for the CDR3 is TGTGCCAGCAGTTTAAGCGGGAGGGGGAATGAGCAGTTCTTC.

The rearrangement uses TRBV27 and TRBJ1-2; D possibly corresponds to TRBD1 (5 bases). Germline values: CDR1 MNHEY, CDR2 SMNVEV (reference sequence). This CDR3 is 13 amino acids long. Trimming left V 3 bases short and J 6 bases short, with 11 bases between. CDR3 nucleotides: TGTGCCAGCAGTTTTGGAGGGGAAGATGGCTACACCTTC. Amino acid sequence: CASSFGGEDGYTF.

The chain is built from TRBV27 and TRBJ1-2, with a tentative D call TRBD1 (5 bases). The CDR3 has 13 residues. In germline, CDR1 is MNHEY, CDR2 SMNVEV (reference sequence). V was trimmed by 2 bases and J by 3 bases, leaving 7 bases between them. The CDR3 bases are TGTGCCAGCAGTTTAGGGGGGGACTATGGCTACACCTTC. Protein sequence: CASSLGGDYGYTF.

The rearrangement uses TRBV30 and TRBJ2-1; TRBD2 agrees at 12 bases. Trimming at V came to 2 bases and at J to 8 bases, leaving 4 bases not matched to a gene. The CDR3 extends over 14 amino acids. The germline V gene has CDR1 GTSNPN and CDR2 SVGIG (reference sequence). The DNA of the CDR3 is TGTGCCTGGAGTCGACTAGCGGGGGCGGATGAGCAGTTCTTC. Translated, it gives CAWSRLAGADEQFF.

This clone was detected once. The chain has TRBV7-2 and TRBJ1-1; possibly TRBD1 for D (5 bases). Looked up from germline, CDR1 is SGHTA and CDR2 is FQGNSA. This CDR3 spans 14 amino acids. V was pared by 7 bases and J by 4 bases, with 16 bases between. CDR3: CASMQEGGATEAFF. As DNA, the CDR3 is TGTGCCAGCATGCAGGAGGGTGGGGCCACTGAAGCTTTCTTT.

This chain connects TRBV4-3 to TRBJ2-5; D not certain. This CDR3 has 13 residues. V was shortened by 6 bases and J by 1 base, with 9 bases between the two germline ends. The germline V gene encodes CDR1 LGHNA and CDR2 YSLEER. The CDR3 sequence is CASSYSFQETQYF. CDR3 DNA sequence: TGCGCCAGCAGTTACAGTTTCCAAGAGACCCAGTACTTC.

V usage is TRBV7-2 and J usage is TRBJ1-1; unclear D gene. Deletions cut 5 bases from V and 0 bases from J, with 13 bases between. The CDR3 contains 15 residues. CDR1 SGHTA and CDR2 FQGNSA come from the germline V gene. CDR3 nucleotide sequence: TGTGCCAGCAGCCCCGGGCCCTTGATGAACACTGAAGCTTTCTTT. This codes for CASSPGPLMNTEAFF.

This clone was detected only a few times. CDR3 region: CASSLVVDISYEQYF. In DNA form, the CDR3 reads TGCGCCAGCAGCTTGGTAGTGGACATTTCCTACGAGCAGTACTTC. This rearrangement joins TRBV5-1 to TRBJ2-7, with D possibly TRBD1 on 5 matching bases. Looked up from germline, CDR1 is SGHRS and CDR2 is YFSETQ. CDR3 length: 15 residues. Trimming removed 0 bases from V and 1 base from J, with 11 bases in between.

CDR3 sequence: CASSPPPDSIYNEQFF. CDR3 DNA sequence: TGTGCCAGCTCACCACCCCCGGACAGCATCTACAATGAGCAGTTCTTC. The chain has TRBV18 and TRBJ2-1; maybe TRBD1 (6 bases). Trimming cost V 0 bases and J 3 bases, with 12 bases left between them. Germline lookup yields CDR1 KGHSH and CDR2 LQKENI. This CDR3 has 16 residues.

The chain combines TRBV20-1 with TRBJ1-1; D remains ambiguous. V gave up 6 bases and J gave up 5 bases, with 10 bases separating them. This CDR3 spans 11 amino acids. Germline CDR1 and CDR2: DFQATT and SNEGSKA (reference sequence). The CDR3 loop reads CSARSLTEAFF. In nucleotides, the CDR3 is TGCAGTGCCAGATCGCTAACTGAAGCTTTCTTT.

The J gene is TRBJ1-1, the V gene TRBV19; D might be TRBD1 (6 bases). Germline V CDR1 and CDR2: LNHDA, SQIVND (reference sequence). This CDR3 is 14 amino acids long. V dropped 5 bases and J dropped 2 bases, with 12 bases sitting between them. The chain's CDR3 is CASSLQGLNTEAFF. CDR3 nucleotide sequence: TGTGCCAGTAGTTTACAGGGTTTAAACACTGAAGCTTTCTTT. Full variable domain (missing parts from reference TRBV19 and TRBJ1-1): DGGITQSPKYLFRKEGQNVTLSCEQNLNHDAMYWYRQDPGQGLRLIYYSQIVNDFQKGDIAEGYSVSREKKESFPLTVTSAQKNPTAFYLCASSLQGLNTEAFFGQGTRLTVV.

The chain combines TRBV30 with TRBJ2-5; the D gene is possibly TRBD2 (5 bases). The CDR3 sequence is 17 residues long. Trimming removed 0 bases from V and 0 bases from J, with 17 bases in between. Germline CDR1 GTSNPN, CDR2 SVGIG (reference sequence). This CDR3 reads CAWSVPGIPKYQETQYF. CDR3 sequence (DNA): TGTGCCTGGAGTGTACCGGGGATCCCTAAGTACCAAGAGACCCAGTACTTC.

The rearrangement links TRBV27 to TRBJ1-2; 7 nucleotides match TRBD1. V lost 7 bases and J lost 4; bases outside the gene matches: 3. This CDR3 comprises 12 residues. Germline V gene data show CDR1 as MNHEY and CDR2 as SMNVEV (reference sequence). The CDR3 sequence is CASNPGGYGYTF. The CDR3 region has the DNA TGTGCCAGCAACCCAGGGGGCTATGGCTACACCTTC.

This clone was detected only a few times. J is TRBJ2-1 and V is TRBV5-1; the match to TRBD2 covers 10 bases. This CDR3 is built from 15 residues. Losses at the gene ends were 3 bases for V and 3 bases for J; bases not matched to a gene: 3. Germline CDR1 SGHRS, CDR2 YFSETQ. CDR3 residues: CASSSAGGNYNEQFF. CDR3 nucleotide sequence: TGCGCCAGCAGCTCAGCGGGAGGGAACTACAATGAGCAGTTCTTC.

The chain uses TRBV10-3 and TRBJ2-1, with 11 bases lining up with TRBD2. Trimming cost V 4 bases and J 0 bases; bases outside gene matches: 2. The CDR3 contains 16 residues. Germline CDR1 and CDR2: ENHRY and SYGVKD. CDR3 in DNA: TGTGCCATCAGTGCTAGCGGGGGGACCTCCTACAATGAGCAGTTCTTC. Translating gives CAISASGGTSYNEQFF.